These T cell receptor beta chains were read from a single sample in a study of OX40 agonist ivuxolimab in advanced cancers. Repertoires were generated with immunoSEQ multiplex PCR, while TCRdb's copy carries only in-frame clones and drops some. Here the sample spans roughly 28,000 clones, more than 85% being singletons. Sequencing was performed on CD4+ or CD8+ T cells sorted from blood, taken in a trial of the OX40 agonist ivuxolimab. These receptors were taken from an adult with an advanced solid tumor such as melanoma, head and neck, liver or kidney cancer. The CDR3 runs from the conserved cysteine through the conserved F or W. For some rows the clone size is stated as once, few or many, or as a class when expanded; others skip it.

cdr3_aa cdr3_length v_call clone_size
CASRPTTWDYEQYF 14 TRBV28 .
CASRTGTEADGYTF 14 TRBV7-9 .
CAISVNSEGVNGPEQFF 17 TRBV10-3 once
CASSEWSGTDTQYF 14 TRBV11-2 .
CASKHINQPQHF 12 TRBV10-2 .
CASRTGSTYEQYF 13 TRBV28 .
CASSIAGTSGSFHYEQYF 18 TRBV27 .
CASSLEMGSNEQFF 14 TRBV7-6 .
CASSPFVGGRGSTDTQYF 18 TRBV9 .
CASSDSGVVTF 11 TRBV6-4 .
CASSPSGAGGYGYTF 15 TRBV28 .
CASSATGTKETQYF 14 TRBV5-6 .